The 15 T cell receptor beta chains reported below all come from one sample, sequenced in a study of glioma-infiltrating T cells after dendritic cell vaccination. Produced via immunoSEQ multiplex PCR; TCRdb's table is partial and in-frame only. Among 72,000 or so clones listed, more than 75% were seen once. The time point is: after dendritic cell vaccination, including at tumor progression/relapse. Sequenced material: blood, taken after dendritic cell vaccination. Receptors were obtained from a human donor with glioblastoma.

The chain couples TRBV27 to TRBJ2-1; D call uncertain. Trimming took off 9 bases at V and 1 base at J, with 19 bases between the two ends. CDR3 length: 16 amino acids. The germline V gene encodes CDR1 MNHEY and CDR2 SMNVEV (reference sequence). The DNA for the CDR3 is TGTGCCAGTTCGCCGAGTTGGAAGCGATCCTACAATGAGCAGTTCTTC. Protein sequence: CASSPSWKRSYNEQFF.

The chain couples TRBV5-1 to TRBJ1-2, with TRBD1 identical over 8 bases. Looked up from germline, CDR1 is SGHRS and CDR2 is YFSETQ. The V and J ends lost 0 bases and 4 bases, in that order; junction bases with no gene match: 5. The length of the CDR3 is 15 residues. The CDR3, as DNA: TGCGCCAGCAGCTTGGGGGGACAGGAGACCTATGGCTACACCTTC. Its protein is CASSLGGQETYGYTF.

The chain employs TRBV7-9 and TRBJ1-2; D remains unclear. This CDR3 is built from 14 residues. The V end lost 3 bases, the J end lost 4 bases, and 12 bases lay between the germline ends. Germline assignment: CDR1 SEHNR and CDR2 FQNEAQ (reference sequence). The CDR3 sequence: CASSFESSGYGYTF. CDR3 in DNA: TGTGCCAGCAGCTTTGAGTCCTCGGGCTATGGCTACACCTTC.

The V and J genes are TRBV5-1 and TRBJ1-1; 8 positions match TRBD1. The V and J ends lost 3 bases and 3 bases, in that order; junction bases with no gene match: 7. The CDR3 has 15 residues. The germline V gene has CDR1 SGHRS and CDR2 YFSETQ. The DNA for the CDR3 is TGCGCCAGCAGCTATACAGGGGGGGAGGACACTGAAGCTTTCTTT. Translated, it gives CASSYTGGEDTEAFF. The entire variable domain, with the rest obtained from reference TRBV5-1 and TRBJ1-1, is as follows: KAGVTQTPRYLIKTRGQQVTLSCSPISGHRSVSWYQQTPGQGLQFLFEYFSETQRNKGNFPGRFSGRQFSNSRSEMNVSTLELGDSALYLCASSYTGGEDTEAFFGQGTRLTVV.

The chain uses TRBV5-1 and TRBJ2-1, with D possibly TRBD1 on 5 matching bases. Germline CDR1 is SGHRS and CDR2 is YFSETQ. This CDR3 is built from 16 residues. The V end lost 1 base, the J end lost 1 base, and 12 bases lay between the germline ends. CDR3 amino acids: CASSLWGGDSYNEQFF. For the CDR3, the DNA is TGCGCCAGCAGCTTGTGGGGCGGAGATTCCTACAATGAGCAGTTCTTC.

V usage is TRBV6-6 and J usage is TRBJ1-3; no clear D gene. Trimming pared 0 bases from V and 10 bases from J, leaving 13 bases between. The CDR3 loop spans 14 amino acids. Germline CDR1 MNHNY, CDR2 SVGAGI (reference sequence). This CDR3 is CASSYSSGESTIYF. The CDR3 bases are TGTGCCAGCAGTTACTCGAGCGGGGAAAGTACCATATATTTT.

This clone was detected a few times. The rearrangement links TRBV19 to TRBJ1-1, with 8 bases that match TRBD1. This CDR3 comprises 15 residues. Germline CDR1 and CDR2: LNHDA and SQIVND (reference sequence). V lost 8 bases and J lost 1; bases outside the gene matches: 9. The CDR3, as DNA: TGTGCCAGTTCGGCCCAAGGACAGGGGAACACTGAAGCTTTCTTT. Protein: CASSAQGQGNTEAFF.

Notes on this clone: At one of its ends the junction is not consistent with the germline gene, which may arise from a read error. V is TRBV5-1 and J is TRBJ2-3, with a possible D match to TRBD2 (7 bases). The CDR3 covers 16 residues. Per germline, CDR1 SGHRS and CDR2 YFSETQ. This CDR3 is CAGSMLGGASTDTQYF. The CDR3 coding sequence is TGCGCCGGCAGCATGTTAGGGGGGGCTAGCACAGATACGCAGTATTTT. Filled out from reference TRBV5-1 and TRBJ2-3, the complete variable domain reads KAGVTQTPRYLIKTRGQQVTLSCSPISGHRSVSWYQQTPGQGLQFLFEYFSETQRNKGNFPGRFSGRQFSNSRSEMNVSTLELGDSALYLCAGSMLGGASTDTQYFGPGTRLTVL.

The chain recombines TRBV19 with TRBJ2-5; 7 bases align to TRBD1. Looked up from germline, CDR1 is LNHDA and CDR2 is SQIVND (reference sequence). Trimming took 7 bases from V and 2 from J; bases not matched to a gene: 10. The CDR3 contains 15 residues. CDR3 coding DNA: TGTGCCAGTACGGGGACAGACAAGGGTCAAGAGACCCAGTACTTC. Translation gives CASTGTDKGQETQYF.

Notes on this clone: Other nucleotide sequences in the sample specify the same CDR3. The rearrangement joins TRBV6-5 to TRBJ1-2; D unclear. V was pared by 4 bases and J by 4 bases, with 7 bases between. The CDR3 consists of 12 residues. Germline CDR1 and CDR2: MNHEY and SVGAGI. The CDR3, as DNA: TGTGCCAGCAGTTCCGACACCTATGGCTACACCTTC. Translating gives CASSSDTYGYTF.

J is TRBJ2-5 and V is TRBV9; D perhaps matches TRBD2 (5 bases). Looked up from germline, CDR1 is SGDLS and CDR2 is YYNGEE. CDR3 length: 13 amino acids. V was cut by 0 bases and J by 5 bases, with 8 bases left in between. The CDR3 here is CASSVGRLETQYF. The CDR3 bases are TGTGCCAGCAGCGTAGGGAGGTTGGAGACCCAGTACTTC. The full variable domain, in which reference TRBV9 and TRBJ2-5 provide the parts outside the CDR3, is DSGVTQTPKHLITATGQRVTLRCSPRSGDLSVYWYQQSLDQGLQFLIQYYNGEERAKGNILERFSAQQFPDLHSELNLSSLELGDSALYFCASSVGRLETQYFGPGTRLLVL.

The CDR3 DNA reads TGTGCCAGCAGCTTGAAGGGGTACGAGCAGTACTTC. Its translation is CASSLKGYEQYF. This rearrangement joins TRBV5-4 to TRBJ2-7; tentatively, D is TRBD1 (5 bases). V lost 1 base to trimming and J lost 4 bases, with 6 bases between them. In germline, CDR1 is SGHNT, CDR2 YYREEE (reference sequence). CDR3 length: 12 residues. The complete variable domain, with remaining parts taken from reference TRBV5-4 and TRBJ2-7, reads ETGVTQSPTHLIKTRGQQVTLRCSSQSGHNTVSWYQQALGQGPQFIFQYYREEENGRGNFPPRFSGLQFPNYSSELNVNALELDDSALYLCASSLKGYEQYFGPGTRLTVT.

The chain carries TRBV7-9 and TRBJ2-4; tentatively, D is TRBD1 (6 bases). Germline V gene lookup returns CDR1 SEHNR and CDR2 FQNEAQ (reference sequence). The germline V and J ends were trimmed by 4 bases and 0 bases, with 16 bases remaining between them. This CDR3 spans 17 amino acids. The DNA for the CDR3 is TGTGCCAGCAGCTCGCCATCGGACAGATTAGCCAAAAACATTCAGTACTTC. It yields the protein CASSSPSDRLAKNIQYF.

The V gene is TRBV19, the J gene TRBJ2-2, with 8 bases aligning to TRBD1. This CDR3 has 17 amino acids. V lost 6 bases to trimming and J lost 6 bases; unmatched junction nucleotides: 15. Germline V gene data show CDR1 as LNHDA and CDR2 as SQIVND (reference sequence). The CDR3 sequence is CASRTDRDGSGAGELFF. In nucleotides, the CDR3 is TGTGCCAGTAGGACGGACAGGGATGGTAGTGGGGCCGGGGAGCTGTTTTTT.

This clone occurred once. The rearrangement uses TRBV5-1 and TRBJ2-2; TRBD2 is a possible D gene (5 bases). This CDR3 has 15 amino acids. Germline loops: CDR1 SGHRS, CDR2 YFSETQ. The V end lost 9 bases, the J end lost 5 bases, and 20 bases lay between the germline ends. CDR3 sequence (DNA): TGCGCCACCGCGAGGGCCCTGGACCAGACCGGGGAGCTGTTTTTT. Translated, it gives CATARALDQTGELFF. Variable domain in full (rest from reference TRBV5-1 and TRBJ2-2): KAGVTQTPRYLIKTRGQQVTLSCSPISGHRSVSWYQQTPGQGLQFLFEYFSETQRNKGNFPGRFSGRQFSNSRSEMNVSTLELGDSALYLCATARALDQTGELFFGEGSRLTVL.